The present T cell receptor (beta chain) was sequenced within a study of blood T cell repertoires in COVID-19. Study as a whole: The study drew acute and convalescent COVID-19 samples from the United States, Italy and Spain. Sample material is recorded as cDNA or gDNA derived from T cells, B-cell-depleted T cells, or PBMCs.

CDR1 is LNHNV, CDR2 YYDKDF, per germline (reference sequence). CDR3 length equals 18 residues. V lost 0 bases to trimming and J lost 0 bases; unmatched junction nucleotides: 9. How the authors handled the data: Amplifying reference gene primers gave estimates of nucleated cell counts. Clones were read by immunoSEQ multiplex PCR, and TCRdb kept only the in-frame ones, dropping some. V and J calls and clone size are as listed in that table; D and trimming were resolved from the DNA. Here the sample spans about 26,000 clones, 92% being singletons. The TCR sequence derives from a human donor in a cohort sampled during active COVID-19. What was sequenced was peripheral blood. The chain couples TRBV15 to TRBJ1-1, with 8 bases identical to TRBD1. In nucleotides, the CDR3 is TGTGCCACCAGCAGAGATGGAAGGGCAGGGGGCTTGAACACTGAAGCTTTCTTT. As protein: CATSRDGRAGGLNTEAFF.